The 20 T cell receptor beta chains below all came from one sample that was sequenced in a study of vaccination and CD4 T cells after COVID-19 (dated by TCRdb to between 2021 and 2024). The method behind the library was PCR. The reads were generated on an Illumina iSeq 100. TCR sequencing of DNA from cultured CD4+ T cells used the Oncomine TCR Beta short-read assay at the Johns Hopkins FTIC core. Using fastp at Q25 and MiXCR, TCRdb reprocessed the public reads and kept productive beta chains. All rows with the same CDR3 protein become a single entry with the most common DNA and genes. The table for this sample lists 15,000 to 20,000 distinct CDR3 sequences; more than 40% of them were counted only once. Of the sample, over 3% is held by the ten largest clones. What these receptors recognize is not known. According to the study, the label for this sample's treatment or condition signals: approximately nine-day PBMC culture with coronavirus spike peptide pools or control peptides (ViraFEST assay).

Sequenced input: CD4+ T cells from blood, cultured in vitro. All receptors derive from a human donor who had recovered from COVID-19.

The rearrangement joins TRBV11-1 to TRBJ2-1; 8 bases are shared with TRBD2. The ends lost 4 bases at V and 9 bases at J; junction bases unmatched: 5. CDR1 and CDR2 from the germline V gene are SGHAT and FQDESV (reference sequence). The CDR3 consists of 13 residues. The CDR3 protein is CASSYRGGTEQFF. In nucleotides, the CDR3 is TGTGCCAGCAGCTACCGGGGGGGAACTGAGCAGTTCTTC.

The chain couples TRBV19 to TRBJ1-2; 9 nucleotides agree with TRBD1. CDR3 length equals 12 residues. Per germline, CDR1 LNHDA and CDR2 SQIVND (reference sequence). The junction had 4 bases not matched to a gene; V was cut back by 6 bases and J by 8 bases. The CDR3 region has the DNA TGTGCCAGTAGCCGACAGGGGGGCGGCTACACCTTC. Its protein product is CASSRQGGGYTF.

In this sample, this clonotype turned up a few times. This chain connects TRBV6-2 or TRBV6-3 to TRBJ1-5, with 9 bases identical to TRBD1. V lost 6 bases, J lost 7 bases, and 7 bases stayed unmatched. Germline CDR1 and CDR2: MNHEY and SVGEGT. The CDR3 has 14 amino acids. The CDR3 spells CASRGTGSGQPQHF. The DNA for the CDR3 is TGTGCCAGCAGGGGGACAGGGTCGGGGCAGCCCCAGCATTTT.

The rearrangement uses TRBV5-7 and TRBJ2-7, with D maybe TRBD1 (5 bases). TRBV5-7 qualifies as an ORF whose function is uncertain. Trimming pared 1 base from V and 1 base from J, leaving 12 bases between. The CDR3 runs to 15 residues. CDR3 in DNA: TGTGCCAGCAGCTTGCCCCTGACAGATTCCTACGAGCAGTACTTC. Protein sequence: CASSLPLTDSYEQYF.

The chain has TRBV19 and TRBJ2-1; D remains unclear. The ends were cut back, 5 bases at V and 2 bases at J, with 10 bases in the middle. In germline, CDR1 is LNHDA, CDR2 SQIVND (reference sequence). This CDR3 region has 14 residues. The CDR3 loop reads CASSRIPAYNEQFF. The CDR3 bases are TGTGCCAGTAGTCGGATACCCGCCTACAATGAGCAGTTCTTC.

This CDR3 reads CSARPASGGSTDTQYF. The CDR3 bases are TGCAGTGCTAGGCCGGCTAGCGGGGGTAGCACAGATACGCAGTATTTT. This chain links TRBV20-1 with TRBJ2-3, with 10 bases fitting TRBD2. The J segment lost 0 bases and the V segment lost 3 bases, leaving 6 bases of the junction unmatched. The CDR3 runs 16 residues. The germline gives CDR1 DFQATT, CDR2 SNEGSKA (reference sequence).

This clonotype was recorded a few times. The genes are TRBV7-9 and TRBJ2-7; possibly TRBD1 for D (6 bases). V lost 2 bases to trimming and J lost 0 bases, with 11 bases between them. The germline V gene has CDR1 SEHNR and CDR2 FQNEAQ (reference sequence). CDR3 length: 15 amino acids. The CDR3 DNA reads TGTGCCAGCAGCTTAAATACAGGGAGCTCCTACGAGCAGTACTTC. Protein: CASSLNTGSSYEQYF. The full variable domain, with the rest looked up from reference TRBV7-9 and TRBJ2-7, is DTGVSQNPRHKITKRGQNVTFRCDPISEHNRLYWYRQTLGQGPEFLTYFQNEAQLEKSRLLSDRFSAERPKGSFSTLEIQRTEQGDSAMYLCASSLNTGSSYEQYFGPGTRLTVT.

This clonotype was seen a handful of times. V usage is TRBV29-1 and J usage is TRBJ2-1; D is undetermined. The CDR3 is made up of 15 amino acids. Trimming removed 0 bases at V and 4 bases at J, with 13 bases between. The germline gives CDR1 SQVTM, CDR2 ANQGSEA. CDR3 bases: TGCAGCGTTGAAGATGGGCAGAGCAGTTACAATGAGCAGTTCTTC. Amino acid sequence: CSVEDGQSSYNEQFF.

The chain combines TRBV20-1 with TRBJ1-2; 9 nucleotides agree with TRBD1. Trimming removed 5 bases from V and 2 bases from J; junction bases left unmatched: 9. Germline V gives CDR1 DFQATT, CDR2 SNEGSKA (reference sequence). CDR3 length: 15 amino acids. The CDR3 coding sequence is TGCAGTGCTCCCCTACCGACAGGGGGGAACTATGGCTACACCTTC. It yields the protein CSAPLPTGGNYGYTF.

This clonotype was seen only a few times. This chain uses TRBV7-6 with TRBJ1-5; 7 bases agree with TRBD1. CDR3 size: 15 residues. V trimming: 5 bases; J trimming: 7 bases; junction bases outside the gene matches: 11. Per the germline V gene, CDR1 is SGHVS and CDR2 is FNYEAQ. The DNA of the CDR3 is TGTGCCAGCAGCCGGACCACAGGGGCCGGGCAGCCCCAGCATTTT. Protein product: CASSRTTGAGQPQHF.

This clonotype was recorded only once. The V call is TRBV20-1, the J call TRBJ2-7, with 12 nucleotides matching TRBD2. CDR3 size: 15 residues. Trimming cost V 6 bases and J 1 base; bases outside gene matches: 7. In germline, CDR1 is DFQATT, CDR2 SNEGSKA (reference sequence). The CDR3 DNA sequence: TGCAGTGCATATTCGACTAGCGGGGGTTCCTACGAGCAGTACTTC. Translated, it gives CSAYSTSGGSYEQYF.

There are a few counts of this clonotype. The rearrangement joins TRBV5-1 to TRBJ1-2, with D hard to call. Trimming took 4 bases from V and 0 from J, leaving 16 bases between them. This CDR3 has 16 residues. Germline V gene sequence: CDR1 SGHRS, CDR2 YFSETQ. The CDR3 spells CASSPEGGRSNYGYTF. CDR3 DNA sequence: TGCGCCAGCAGCCCGGAGGGTGGCAGATCTAACTATGGCTACACCTTC. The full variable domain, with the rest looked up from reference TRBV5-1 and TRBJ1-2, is KAGVTQTPRYLIKTRGQQVTLSCSPISGHRSVSWYQQTPGQGLQFLFEYFSETQRNKGNFPGRFSGRQFSNSRSEMNVSTLELGDSALYLCASSPEGGRSNYGYTFGSGTRLTVV.

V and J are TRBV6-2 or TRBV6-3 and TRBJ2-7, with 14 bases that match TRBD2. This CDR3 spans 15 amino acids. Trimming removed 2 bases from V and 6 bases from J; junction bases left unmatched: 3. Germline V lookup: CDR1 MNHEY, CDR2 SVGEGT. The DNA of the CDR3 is TGTGCCAGCAGTTACGAGGGACTAGCGGGAGTCGAGCAGTACTTC. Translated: CASSYEGLAGVEQYF.

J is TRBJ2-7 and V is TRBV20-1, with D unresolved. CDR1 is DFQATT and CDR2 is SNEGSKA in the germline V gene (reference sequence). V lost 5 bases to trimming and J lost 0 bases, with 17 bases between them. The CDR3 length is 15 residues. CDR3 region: CSAAGSGPHSYEQYF. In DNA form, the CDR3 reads TGCAGTGCTGCCGGTTCCGGACCCCACTCCTACGAGCAGTACTTC.

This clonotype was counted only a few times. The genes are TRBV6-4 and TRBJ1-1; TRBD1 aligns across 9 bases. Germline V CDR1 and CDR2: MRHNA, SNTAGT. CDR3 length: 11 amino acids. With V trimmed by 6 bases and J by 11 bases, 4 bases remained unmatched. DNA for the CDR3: TGTGCCAGCAGGCGACAGGGGGGTGCTTTCTTT. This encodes CASRRQGGAFF.

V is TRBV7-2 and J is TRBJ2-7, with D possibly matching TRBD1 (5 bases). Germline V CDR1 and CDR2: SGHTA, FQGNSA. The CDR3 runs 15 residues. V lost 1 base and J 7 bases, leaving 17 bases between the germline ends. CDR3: CASSLVGQGLGEQYF. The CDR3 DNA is TGTGCCAGCAGCTTAGTAGGGCAGGGCCTGGGGGAGCAGTACTTC. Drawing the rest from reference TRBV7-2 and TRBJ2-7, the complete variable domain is GAGVSQSPSNKVTEKGKDVELRCDPISGHTALYWYRQSLGQGLEFLIYFQGNSAPDKSGLPSDRFSAERTGGSVSTLTIQRTQQEDSAVYLCASSLVGQGLGEQYFGPGTRLTVT.

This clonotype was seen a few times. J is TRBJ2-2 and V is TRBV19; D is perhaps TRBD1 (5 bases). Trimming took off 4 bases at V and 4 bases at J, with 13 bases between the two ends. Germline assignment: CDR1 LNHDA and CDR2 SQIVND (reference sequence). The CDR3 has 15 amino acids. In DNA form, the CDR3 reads TGTGCCAGTAGTACTCCCGGACACCTCACCGGGGAGCTGTTTTTT. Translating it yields CASSTPGHLTGELFF. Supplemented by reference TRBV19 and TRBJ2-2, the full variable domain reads DGGITQSPKYLFRKEGQNVTLSCEQNLNHDAMYWYRQDPGQGLRLIYYSQIVNDFQKGDIAEGYSVSREKKESFPLTVTSAQKNPTAFYLCASSTPGHLTGELFFGEGSRLTVL.

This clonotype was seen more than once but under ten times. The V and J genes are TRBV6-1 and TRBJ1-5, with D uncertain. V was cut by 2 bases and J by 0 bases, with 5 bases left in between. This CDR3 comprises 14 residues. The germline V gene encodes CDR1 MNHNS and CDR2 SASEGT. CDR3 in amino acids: CASSESGSNQPQHF. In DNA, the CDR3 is TGTGCCAGCAGTGAATCCGGTAGCAATCAGCCCCAGCATTTT.

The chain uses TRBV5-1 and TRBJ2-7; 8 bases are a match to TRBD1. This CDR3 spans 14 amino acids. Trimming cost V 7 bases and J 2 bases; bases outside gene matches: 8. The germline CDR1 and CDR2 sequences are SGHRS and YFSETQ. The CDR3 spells CASWRQGRPYEQYF. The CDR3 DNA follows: TGCGCCAGCTGGAGACAGGGGAGGCCCTACGAGCAGTACTTC.

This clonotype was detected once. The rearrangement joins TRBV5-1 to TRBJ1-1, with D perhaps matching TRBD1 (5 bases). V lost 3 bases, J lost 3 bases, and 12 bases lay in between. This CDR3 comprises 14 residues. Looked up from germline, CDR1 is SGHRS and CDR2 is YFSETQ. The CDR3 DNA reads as TGCGCCAGCAGCTACGGGGGACTGGACACTGAAGCTTTCTTT. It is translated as CASSYGGLDTEAFF.